One sample yielded the 9 T cell receptor beta chains listed below, sequenced in a study of type 1 regulatory T cells. These receptors' antigens are unknown. A single record per CDR3 protein comes from TCRdb applying MiXCR to the reads. This table holds fewer than 75,000 distinct CDR3 sequences, roughly 50% found once. Specimen: cultured non-Tr1 T cells, either the whole culture or a sorted T cell fraction (not recorded which). The receptors shown here come from a human donor in good health.

This sequence joins TRBV5-5 and TRBJ1-5, with D perhaps TRBD1 (5 bases). Per germline, CDR1 SGHKS and CDR2 YYEKEE (reference sequence). V lost 4 bases to trimming and J lost 3 bases, with 17 bases between them. This CDR3 is built from 16 residues. CDR3 region: CASSPARARANQPQHF. The CDR3 nucleotides read TGTGCCAGCAGCCCCGCCCGTGCCAGGGCCAATCAGCCCCAGCATTTT.

This clonotype occurred a few times. This sequence joins TRBV20-1 and TRBJ2-2; tentative D call: TRBD2 (5 bases). Germline V lookup: CDR1 DFQATT, CDR2 SNEGSKA (reference sequence). Trimming stripped 1 base from V and 5 bases from J, with 14 bases between. The CDR3 is 15 residues long. The chain's CDR3 is CSARAGSVRTGELFF. CDR3 coding DNA: TGCAGTGCTAGAGCTGGTAGCGTGAGGACCGGGGAGCTGTTTTTT.

The CDR3 nucleotides read TGTGCCAGCAGTGCAAGGGCAGGTCAAGAGACCCAGTACTTC. Translation gives CASSARAGQETQYF. The chain couples TRBV12-3 or TRBV12-4 to TRBJ2-5; D is unclear. Trimming removed 5 bases from V and 2 bases from J, with 12 bases in between. The CDR3 runs to 14 residues.

The J gene is TRBJ1-1, the V gene TRBV20-1; D is undetermined. Germline-derived CDR1 and CDR2 are DFQATT and SNEGSKA (reference sequence). Trimming pared 4 bases from V and 3 bases from J, leaving 9 bases between. The CDR3 covers 12 residues. This chain's CDR3 is CSAKRSYTEAFF. The DNA for the CDR3 is TGCAGTGCTAAACGGAGTTACACTGAAGCTTTCTTT.

This chain links TRBV7-2 with TRBJ1-1; D gene unclear. The CDR3 has 17 amino acids. With 5 bases removed from V and 0 bases from J, the gap between germline ends came to 19 bases. Per the germline V gene, CDR1 is SGHTA and CDR2 is FQGNSA. The CDR3 bases are TGTGCCAGCAGCCCCCCCGGTCTACAGATGTTGAACACTGAAGCTTTCTTT. This sequence encodes CASSPPGLQMLNTEAFF. The entire variable domain, with the rest obtained from reference TRBV7-2 and TRBJ1-1, is as follows: GAGVSQSPSNKVTEKGKDVELRCDPISGHTALYWYRQSLGQGLEFLIYFQGNSAPDKSGLPSDRFSAERTGGSVSTLTIQRTQQEDSAVYLCASSPPGLQMLNTEAFFGQGTRLTVV.

The chain recombines TRBV20-1 with TRBJ2-1; 10 nucleotides line up with TRBD2. Germline V lookup: CDR1 DFQATT, CDR2 SNEGSKA (reference sequence). Trimming took 1 base from V and 9 from J; bases not matched to a gene: 3. CDR3 length: 13 amino acids. The CDR3 loop is CSARAGLAVEQFF. CDR3 DNA sequence: TGCAGTGCTAGAGCCGGACTAGCGGTTGAGCAGTTCTTC.

Comment on this clonotype: A much larger clone lies one base from this, so it may be a read error. The genes are TRBV12-3 or TRBV12-4 and TRBJ2-1, with 7 bases matching TRBD2. This CDR3 is 15 amino acids long. The J segment lost 4 bases and the V segment lost 4 bases, leaving 7 bases of the junction unmatched. The CDR3 spells CASSSIAGVYNEQFF. CDR3 DNA: TGTGCCAGCAGTTCGATCGCGGGGGTTTACAATGAGCAGTTCTTC.

To note about this clonotype: An end of the junction does not agree with germline; a read error may underlie this. V gene TRBV7-7 combines with J gene TRBJ2-3; D is undetermined. The CDR3 contains 16 residues. Per germline, CDR1 SSHAT and CDR2 FNYEAQ (reference sequence). The CDR3 DNA is TGTGCTAGCAGCCCTGGTGGGGATTGTAGCACAGATACGCAGTATTTT. It yields the protein CASSPGGDCSTDTQYF.

The rearrangement links TRBV7-9 to TRBJ2-3; a possible D gene is TRBD1 (6 bases). The germline CDR1 and CDR2 sequences are SEHNR and FQNEAQ (reference sequence). This CDR3 has 12 residues. V was pared by 4 bases and J by 8 bases, with 10 bases between. In DNA, the CDR3 is TGTGCCAGCAGCTACAGGGTAGCTACGCAGTATTTT. Its translation is CASSYRVATQYF.